The TCR beta chain under discussion was sequenced for a study of cytomegalovirus exposure and HLA in healthy donors. Primers included in the PCR were 60 Vbeta and 13 Jbeta primers. Profiled with immunoSEQ multiplex PCR; TCRdb holds only in-frame clones, not every one. The sample holds around 130,000 clones; approximately 80% are singletons and the top ten take about 1.5%. The sample holds one count of this clone. Germline V gene data show CDR1 as SGDLS and CDR2 as YYNGEE. J gave up 4 bases and V 1 base, and 4 bases lay outside the gene matches. The CDR3 extends over 15 amino acids. This TCR was recovered from a woman between 18 and 29 years old in good health and CMV-seronegative. Sequences were obtained from PBMCs. The chain has TRBV9 and TRBJ2-3; TRBD1 matches at 9 bases. CDR3 nucleotide sequence: TGTGCCAGCAGCGTAAGGGGGACAGGGCCAGATACGCAGTATTTT. Amino acid sequence: CASSVRGTGPDTQYF.